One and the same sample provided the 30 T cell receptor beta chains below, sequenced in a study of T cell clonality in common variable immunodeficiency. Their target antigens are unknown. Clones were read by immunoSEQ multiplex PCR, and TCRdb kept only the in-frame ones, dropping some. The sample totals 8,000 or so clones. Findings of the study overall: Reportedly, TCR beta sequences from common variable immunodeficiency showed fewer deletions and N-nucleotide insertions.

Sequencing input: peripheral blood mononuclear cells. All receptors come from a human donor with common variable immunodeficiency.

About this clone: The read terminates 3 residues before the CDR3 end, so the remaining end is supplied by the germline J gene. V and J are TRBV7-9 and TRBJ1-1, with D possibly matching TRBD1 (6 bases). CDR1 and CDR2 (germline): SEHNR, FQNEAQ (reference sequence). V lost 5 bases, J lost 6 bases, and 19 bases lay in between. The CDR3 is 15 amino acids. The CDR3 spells CASSPRITAGAEAFF. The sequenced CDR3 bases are TGTGCCAGCAGCCCAAGGATTACTGCAGGGGCTGAA.

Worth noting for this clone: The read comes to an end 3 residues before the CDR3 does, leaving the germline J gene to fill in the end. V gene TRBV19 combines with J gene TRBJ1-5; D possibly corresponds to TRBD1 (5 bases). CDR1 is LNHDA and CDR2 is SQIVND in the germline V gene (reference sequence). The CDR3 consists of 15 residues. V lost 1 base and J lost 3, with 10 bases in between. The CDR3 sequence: CASSIGGTYNQPQHF. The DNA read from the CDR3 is TGTGCCAGTAGTATAGGAGGGACTTACAATCAGCCC.

CDR3 amino acids: CASSPSREGYTF. Incomplete CDR3 DNA: TGTGCCAGCAGCCCGTCCAGGGAAGGC. The V and J genes are TRBV7-8 and TRBJ1-2, with a possible D match to TRBD1 (5 bases). The read terminates 3 residues ahead of where the CDR3 ends, so the germline J gene completes it. CDR1 is SGHVS and CDR2 is FQNEAQ in the germline V gene. The CDR3 runs to 12 residues.

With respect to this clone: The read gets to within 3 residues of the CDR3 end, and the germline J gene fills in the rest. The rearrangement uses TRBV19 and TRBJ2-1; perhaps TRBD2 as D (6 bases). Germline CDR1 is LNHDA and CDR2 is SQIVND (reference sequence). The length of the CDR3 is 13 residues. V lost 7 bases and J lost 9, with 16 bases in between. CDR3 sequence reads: CASTRTPGGEQFF. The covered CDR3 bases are TGTGCCAGTACTCGAACTCCCGGGGGTGAG.

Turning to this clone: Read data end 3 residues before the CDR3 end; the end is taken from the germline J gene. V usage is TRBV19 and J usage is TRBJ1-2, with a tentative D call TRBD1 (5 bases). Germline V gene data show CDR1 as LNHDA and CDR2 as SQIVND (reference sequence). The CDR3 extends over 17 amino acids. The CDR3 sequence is CASSSGSRNLIGGGYTF. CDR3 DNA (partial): TGTGCCAGTAGTAGCGGCAGCCGCAACCTCATCGGGGGGGGC.

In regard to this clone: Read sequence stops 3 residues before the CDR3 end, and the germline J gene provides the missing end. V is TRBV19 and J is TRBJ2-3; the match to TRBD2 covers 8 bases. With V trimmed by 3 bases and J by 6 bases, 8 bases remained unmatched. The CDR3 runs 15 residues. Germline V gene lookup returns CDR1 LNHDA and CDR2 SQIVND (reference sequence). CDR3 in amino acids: CASSMLAGYVDTQYF. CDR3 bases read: TGTGCCAGTAGTATGCTAGCGGGTTATGTGGATACG.

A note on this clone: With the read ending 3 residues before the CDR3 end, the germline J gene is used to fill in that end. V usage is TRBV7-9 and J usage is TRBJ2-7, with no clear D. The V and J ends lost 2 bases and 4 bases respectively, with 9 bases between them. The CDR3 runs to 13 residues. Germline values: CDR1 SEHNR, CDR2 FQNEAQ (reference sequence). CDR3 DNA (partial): TGTGCCAGCAGCTTATTCCAGACATACGAG. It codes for CASSLFQTYE. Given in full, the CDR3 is CASSLFQTYEQYF.

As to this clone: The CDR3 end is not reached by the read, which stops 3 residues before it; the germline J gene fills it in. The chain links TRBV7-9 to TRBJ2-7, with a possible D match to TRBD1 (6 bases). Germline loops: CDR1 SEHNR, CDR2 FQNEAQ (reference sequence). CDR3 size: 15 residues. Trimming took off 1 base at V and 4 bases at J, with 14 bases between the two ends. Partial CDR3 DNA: TGTGCCAGCAGCTTAGGGGGTGGAGGACAGTACGAG. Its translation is CASSLGGGGQYE. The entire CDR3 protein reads CASSLGGGGQYEQYF.

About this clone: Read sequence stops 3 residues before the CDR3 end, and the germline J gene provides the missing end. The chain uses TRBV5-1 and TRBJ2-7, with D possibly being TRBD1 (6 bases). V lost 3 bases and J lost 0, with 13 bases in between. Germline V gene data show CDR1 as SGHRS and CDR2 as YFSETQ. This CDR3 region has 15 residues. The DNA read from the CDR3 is TGCGCCAGCAGCTCTTTACAGGGCCTCTCCTACGAG. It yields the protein CASSSLQGLSYE. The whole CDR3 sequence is CASSSLQGLSYEQYF.

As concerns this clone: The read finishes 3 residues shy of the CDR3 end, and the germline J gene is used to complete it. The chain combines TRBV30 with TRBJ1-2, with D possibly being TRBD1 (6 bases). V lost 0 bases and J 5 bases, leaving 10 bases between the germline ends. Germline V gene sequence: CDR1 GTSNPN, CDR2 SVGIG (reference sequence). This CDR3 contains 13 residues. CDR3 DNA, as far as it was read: TGTGCCTGGAGTGTAGGGAGGGGGTATGGC. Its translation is CAWSVGRGYG. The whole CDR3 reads CAWSVGRGYGYTF.

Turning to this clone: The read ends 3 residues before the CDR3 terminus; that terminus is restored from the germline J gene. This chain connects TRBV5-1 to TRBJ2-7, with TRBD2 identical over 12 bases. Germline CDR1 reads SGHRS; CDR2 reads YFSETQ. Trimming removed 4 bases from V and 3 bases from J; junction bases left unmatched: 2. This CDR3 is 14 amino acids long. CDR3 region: CASSPTSGSYEQYF. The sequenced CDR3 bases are TGCGCCAGCAGCCCGACTAGCGGGAGCTACGAG.

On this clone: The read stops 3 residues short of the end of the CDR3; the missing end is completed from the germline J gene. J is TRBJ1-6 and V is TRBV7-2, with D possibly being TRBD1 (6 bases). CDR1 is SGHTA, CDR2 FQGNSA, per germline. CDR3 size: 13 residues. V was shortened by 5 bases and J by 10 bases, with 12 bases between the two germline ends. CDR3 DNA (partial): TGTGCCAGCAGCGCAAACCAGGGGTCACCC. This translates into CASSANQGSP. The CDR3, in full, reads CASSANQGSPLHF. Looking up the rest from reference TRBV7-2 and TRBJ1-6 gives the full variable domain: GAGVSQSPSNKVTEKGKDVELRCDPISGHTALYWYRQSLGQGLEFLIYFQGNSAPDKSGLPSDRFSAERTGGSVSTLTIQRTQQEDSAVYLCASSANQGSPLHFGNGTRLTVT.

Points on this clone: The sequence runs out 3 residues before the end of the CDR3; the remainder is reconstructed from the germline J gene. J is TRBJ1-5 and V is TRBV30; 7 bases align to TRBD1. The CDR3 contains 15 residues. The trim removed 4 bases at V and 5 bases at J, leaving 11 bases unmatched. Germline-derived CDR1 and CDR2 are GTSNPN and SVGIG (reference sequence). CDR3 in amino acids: CAWTGPDRLYQPQHF. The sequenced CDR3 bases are TGTGCCTGGACCGGACCGGACAGGCTATATCAGCCC.

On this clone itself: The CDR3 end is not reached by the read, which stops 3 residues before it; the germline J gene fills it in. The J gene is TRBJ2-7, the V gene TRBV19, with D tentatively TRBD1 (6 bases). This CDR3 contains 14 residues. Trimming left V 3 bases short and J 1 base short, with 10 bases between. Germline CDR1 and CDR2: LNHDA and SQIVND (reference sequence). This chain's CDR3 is CASSMTGPSYEQYF. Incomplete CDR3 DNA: TGTGCCAGTAGTATGACAGGCCCTTCCTACGAG.

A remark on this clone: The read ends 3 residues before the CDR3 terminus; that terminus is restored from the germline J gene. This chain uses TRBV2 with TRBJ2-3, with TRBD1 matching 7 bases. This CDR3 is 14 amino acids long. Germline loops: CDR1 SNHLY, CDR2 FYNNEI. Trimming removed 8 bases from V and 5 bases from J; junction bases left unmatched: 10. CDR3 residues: CASGRTGAVDTQYF. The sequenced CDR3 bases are TGTGCCAGCGGACGTACAGGGGCGGTAGATACG.

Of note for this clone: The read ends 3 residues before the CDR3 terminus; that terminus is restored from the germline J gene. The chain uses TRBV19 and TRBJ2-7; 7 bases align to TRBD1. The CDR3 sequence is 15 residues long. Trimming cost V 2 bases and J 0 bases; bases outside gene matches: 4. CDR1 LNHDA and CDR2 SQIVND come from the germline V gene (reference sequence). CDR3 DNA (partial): TGTGCCAGTAGTATAAGCAGGGGGTCCTCCTACGAG. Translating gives CASSISRGSSYE. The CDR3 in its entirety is CASSISRGSSYEQYF. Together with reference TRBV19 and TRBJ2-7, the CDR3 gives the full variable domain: DGGITQSPKYLFRKEGQNVTLSCEQNLNHDAMYWYRQDPGQGLRLIYYSQIVNDFQKGDIAEGYSVSREKKESFPLTVTSAQKNPTAFYLCASSISRGSSYEQYFGPGTRLTVT.

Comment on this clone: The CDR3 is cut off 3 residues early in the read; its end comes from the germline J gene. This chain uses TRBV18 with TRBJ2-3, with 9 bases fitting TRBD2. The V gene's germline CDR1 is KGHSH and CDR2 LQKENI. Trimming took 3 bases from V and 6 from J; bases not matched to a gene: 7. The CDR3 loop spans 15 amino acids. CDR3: CASSPGLANSDTQYF. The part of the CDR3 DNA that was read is TGTGCCAGCTCACCGGGACTAGCTAATTCGGATACG.

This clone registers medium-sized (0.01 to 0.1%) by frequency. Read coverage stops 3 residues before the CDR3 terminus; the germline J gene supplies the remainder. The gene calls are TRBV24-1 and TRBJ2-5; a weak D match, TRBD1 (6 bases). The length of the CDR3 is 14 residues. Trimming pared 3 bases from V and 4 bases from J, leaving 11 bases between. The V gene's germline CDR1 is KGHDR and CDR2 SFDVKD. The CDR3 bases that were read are TGTGCCACCAGTGATGATGGGGGCCCAGAGACC. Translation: CATSDDGGPET. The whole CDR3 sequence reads CATSDDGGPETQYF.

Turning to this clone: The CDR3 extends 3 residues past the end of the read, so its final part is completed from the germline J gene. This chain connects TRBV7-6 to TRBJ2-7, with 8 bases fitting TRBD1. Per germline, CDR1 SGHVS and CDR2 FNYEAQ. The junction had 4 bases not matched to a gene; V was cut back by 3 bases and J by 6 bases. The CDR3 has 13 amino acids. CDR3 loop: CASSFGTGGEQYF. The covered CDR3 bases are TGTGCCAGCAGCTTTGGGACAGGTGGCGAG.

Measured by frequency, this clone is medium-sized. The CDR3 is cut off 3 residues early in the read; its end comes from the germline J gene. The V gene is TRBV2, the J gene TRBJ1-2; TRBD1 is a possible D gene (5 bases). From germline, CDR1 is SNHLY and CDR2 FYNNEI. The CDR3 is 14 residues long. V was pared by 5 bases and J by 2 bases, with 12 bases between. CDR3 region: CASSSDTNNYGYTF. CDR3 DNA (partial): TGTGCCAGCAGTTCGGACACAAACAACTATGGC.

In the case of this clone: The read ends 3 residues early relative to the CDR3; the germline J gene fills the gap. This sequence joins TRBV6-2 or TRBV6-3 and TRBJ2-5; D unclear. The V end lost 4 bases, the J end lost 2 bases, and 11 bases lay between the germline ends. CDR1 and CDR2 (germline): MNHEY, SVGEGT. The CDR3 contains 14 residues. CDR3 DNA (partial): TGTGCCAGCAGTTTAACGGGTATGCAAGAGACC. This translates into CASSLTGMQET. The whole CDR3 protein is CASSLTGMQETQYF.

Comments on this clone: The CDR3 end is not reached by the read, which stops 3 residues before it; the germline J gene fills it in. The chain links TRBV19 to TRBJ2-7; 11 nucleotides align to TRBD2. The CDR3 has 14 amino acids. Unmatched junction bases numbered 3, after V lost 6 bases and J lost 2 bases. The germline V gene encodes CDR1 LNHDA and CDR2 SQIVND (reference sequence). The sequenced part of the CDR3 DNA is TGTGCCAGTAGATGGACTAGCGGGCCCTACGAG. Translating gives CASRWTSGPYE. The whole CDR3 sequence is CASRWTSGPYEQYF.

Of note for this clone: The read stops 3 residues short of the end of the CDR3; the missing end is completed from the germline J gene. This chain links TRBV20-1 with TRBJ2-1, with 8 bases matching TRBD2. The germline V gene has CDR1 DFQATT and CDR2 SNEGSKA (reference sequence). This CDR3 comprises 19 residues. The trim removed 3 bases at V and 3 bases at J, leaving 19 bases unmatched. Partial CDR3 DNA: TGCAGTGCTAGGGGGGGAGCGGGAGCTAGAATAACCCGCTACAATGAG. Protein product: CSARGGAGARITRYNE. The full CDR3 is CSARGGAGARITRYNEQFF.

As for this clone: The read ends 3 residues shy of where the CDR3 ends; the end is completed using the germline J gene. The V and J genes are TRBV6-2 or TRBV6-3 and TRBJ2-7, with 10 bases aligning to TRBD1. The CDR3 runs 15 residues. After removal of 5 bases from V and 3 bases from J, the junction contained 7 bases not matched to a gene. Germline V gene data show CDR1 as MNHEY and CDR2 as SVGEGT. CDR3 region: CASSHGTGVSYEQYF. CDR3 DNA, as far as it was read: TGTGCCAGCAGTCACGGGACAGGGGTAAGCTACGAG.

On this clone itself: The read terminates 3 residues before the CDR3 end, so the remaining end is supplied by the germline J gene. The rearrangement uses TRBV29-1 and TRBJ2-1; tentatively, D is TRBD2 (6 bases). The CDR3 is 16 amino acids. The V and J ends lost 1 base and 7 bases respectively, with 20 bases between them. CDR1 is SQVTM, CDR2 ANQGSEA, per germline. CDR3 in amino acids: CSVEGRDRLGTNEQFF. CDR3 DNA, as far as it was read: TGCAGCGTTGAAGGGAGGGATAGACTAGGGACGAATGAG.

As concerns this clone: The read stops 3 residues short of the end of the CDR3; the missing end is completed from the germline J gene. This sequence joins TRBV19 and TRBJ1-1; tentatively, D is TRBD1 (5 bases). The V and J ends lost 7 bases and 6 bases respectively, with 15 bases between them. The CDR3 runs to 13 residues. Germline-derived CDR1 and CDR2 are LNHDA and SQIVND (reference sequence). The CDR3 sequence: CASTRGAFSEAFF. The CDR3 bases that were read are TGTGCCAGTACTCGTGGGGCATTTTCTGAA.

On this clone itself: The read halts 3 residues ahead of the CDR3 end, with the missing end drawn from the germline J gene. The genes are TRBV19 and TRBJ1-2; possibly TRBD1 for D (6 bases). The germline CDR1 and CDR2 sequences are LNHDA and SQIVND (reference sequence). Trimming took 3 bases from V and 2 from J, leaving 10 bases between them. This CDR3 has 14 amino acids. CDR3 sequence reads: CASSMGTGNYGYTF. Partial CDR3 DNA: TGTGCCAGTAGTATGGGTACAGGGAACTATGGC.

CDR3 in amino acids: CASSTGGGSMGETQYF. The sequenced part of the CDR3 DNA is TGTGCCAGTAGTACAGGGGGTGGGTCAATGGGGGAGACC. This chain links TRBV19 with TRBJ2-5; 7 bases line up with TRBD1. Read coverage stops 3 residues before the CDR3 terminus; the germline J gene supplies the remainder. There are 16 residues in the CDR3. CDR1 and CDR2 (germline): LNHDA, SQIVND (reference sequence). V lost 4 bases to trimming and J lost 5 bases; unmatched junction nucleotides: 13. Combining the CDR3 with reference TRBV19 and TRBJ2-5 gives the whole variable domain DGGITQSPKYLFRKEGQNVTLSCEQNLNHDAMYWYRQDPGQGLRLIYYSQIVNDFQKGDIAEGYSVSREKKESFPLTVTSAQKNPTAFYLCASSTGGGSMGETQYFGPGTRLLVL.

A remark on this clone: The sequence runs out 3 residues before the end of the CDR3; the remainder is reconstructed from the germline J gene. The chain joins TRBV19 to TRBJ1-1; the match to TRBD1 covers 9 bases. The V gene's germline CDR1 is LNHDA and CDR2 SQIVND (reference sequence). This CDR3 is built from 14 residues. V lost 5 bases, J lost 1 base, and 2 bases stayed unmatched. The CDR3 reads CASSQDRGNTEAFF. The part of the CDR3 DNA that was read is TGTGCCAGTAGTCAGGACAGGGGGAACACTGAA.

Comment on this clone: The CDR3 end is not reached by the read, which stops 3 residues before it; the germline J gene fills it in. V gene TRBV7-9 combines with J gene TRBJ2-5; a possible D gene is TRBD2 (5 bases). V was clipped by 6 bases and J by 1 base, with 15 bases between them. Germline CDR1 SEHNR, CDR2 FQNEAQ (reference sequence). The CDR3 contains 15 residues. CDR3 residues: CASSFYRGPQETQYF. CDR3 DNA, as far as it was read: TGTGCCAGCAGTTTTTACCGGGGTCCCCAAGAGACC. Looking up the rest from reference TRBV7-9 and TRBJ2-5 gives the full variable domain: DTGVSQNPRHKITKRGQNVTFRCDPISEHNRLYWYRQTLGQGPEFLTYFQNEAQLEKSRLLSDRFSAERPKGSFSTLEIQRTEQGDSAMYLCASSFYRGPQETQYFGPGTRLLVL.